The 22 T cell receptor beta chains listed next were all sequenced from one sample in a study of cytotoxic CD8 clonotypes in ibrutinib-treated CLL. Sequenced by immunoSEQ multiplex PCR; TCRdb stores in-frame clones only, minus some. The data show approximately 100,000 clones, approximately 82% seen once. The specimen comprised PBMCs, sampled after 12 months of ibrutinib treatment. Source of these receptors: a human donor with chronic lymphocytic leukemia.

This clone was seen only once. V and J are TRBV30 and TRBJ2-2; the match to TRBD1 covers 7 bases. There are 15 residues in the CDR3. Germline V gene data show CDR1 as GTSNPN and CDR2 as SVGIG (reference sequence). V shed 2 bases, J shed 10 bases, and the junction held 13 bases outside the gene matches. The CDR3 DNA sequence: TGTGCCTGGAGTCCCCCCAGAGGGGGCCCGGAGGAGCTGTTTTTT. Its protein product is CAWSPPRGGPEELFF. Together with reference TRBV30 and TRBJ2-2, the CDR3 gives the full variable domain: SQTIHQWPATLVQPVGSPLSLECTVEGTSNPNLYWYRQAAGRGLQLLFYSVGIGQISSEVPQNLSASRPQDRQFILSSKKLLLSDSGFYLCAWSPPRGGPEELFFGEGSRLTVL.

This chain links TRBV30 with TRBJ2-7; 7 nucleotides agree with TRBD1. The germline V gene has CDR1 GTSNPN and CDR2 SVGIG (reference sequence). The CDR3 runs 16 residues. Germline trimming cut 5 bases from V and 0 bases from J; bases unmatched to any gene: 13. This chain's CDR3 is CAWGDPLRDSSYEQYF. The CDR3 DNA sequence: TGTGCCTGGGGGGACCCCCTCCGGGACAGCTCCTACGAGCAGTACTTC.

This clone was seen only a few times. J is TRBJ2-7 and V is TRBV7-9; D unresolved. With 3 bases removed from V and 2 bases from J, the gap between germline ends came to 8 bases. The CDR3 length is 13 residues. CDR1 and CDR2 (germline): SEHNR, FQNEAQ (reference sequence). The chain's CDR3 is CASSLGSTYEQYF. The CDR3 DNA reads TGTGCCAGCAGCTTGGGGTCTACCTACGAGCAGTACTTC.

This clone was found once. The rearrangement links TRBV7-2 to TRBJ1-5; a possible D gene is TRBD1 (6 bases). Germline V CDR1 and CDR2: SGHTA, FQGNSA. CDR3 length equals 15 residues. Trimming left V 5 bases short and J 2 bases short, with 13 bases between. CDR3 nucleotides: TGTGCCAGCAGCCCCGGTGAGGGGGGCAATCAGCCCCAGCATTTT. Protein: CASSPGEGGNQPQHF. The full variable domain, in which reference TRBV7-2 and TRBJ1-5 provide the parts outside the CDR3, is GAGVSQSPSNKVTEKGKDVELRCDPISGHTALYWYRQSLGQGLEFLIYFQGNSAPDKSGLPSDRFSAERTGGSVSTLTIQRTQQEDSAVYLCASSPGEGGNQPQHFGDGTRLSIL.

The chain combines TRBV7-2 with TRBJ1-1, with unresolved D. Per germline, CDR1 SGHTA and CDR2 FQGNSA. The CDR3 contains 13 residues. The V end lost 0 bases, the J end lost 7 bases, and 9 bases lay between the germline ends. In nucleotides, the CDR3 is TGTGCCAGCAGCTTAGCCCCTGGCAGTGAAGCTTTCTTT. It encodes CASSLAPGSEAFF.

The gene calls are TRBV5-1 and TRBJ2-5; D call uncertain. With 4 bases removed from V and 7 bases from J, the gap between germline ends came to 11 bases. This CDR3 region has 12 residues. Germline CDR1 and CDR2: SGHRS and YFSETQ. CDR3: CASSHRERTQYF. The CDR3 region has the DNA TGCGCCAGCAGCCATCGAGAGAGGACCCAGTACTTC.

The rearrangement uses TRBV12-5 and TRBJ2-7; no definite D call. The CDR3 spans 12 residues. From germline, CDR1 is LGHNT and CDR2 FRNRAP. V was pared by 3 bases and J by 1 base, with 4 bases between. CDR3 sequence: CASGFGSYEQYF. The CDR3 region has the DNA TGTGCTAGTGGTTTTGGTTCCTACGAGCAGTACTTC.

The chain has TRBV5-6 and TRBJ1-1, with D possibly TRBD1 on 6 matching bases. The CDR3 sequence is 15 residues long. Germline V gene lookup returns CDR1 SGHDT and CDR2 YYEEEE. Trimming stripped 4 bases from V and 0 bases from J, with 13 bases between. The CDR3 sequence is CASSLIGQMNTEAFF. The CDR3 bases are TGTGCCAGCAGCCTCATAGGACAGATGAACACTGAAGCTTTCTTT. The whole variable domain, filled in from reference TRBV5-6 and TRBJ1-1, reads DAGVTQSPTHLIKTRGQQVTLRCSPKSGHDTVSWYQQALGQGPQFIFQYYEEEERQRGNFPDRFSGHQFPNYSSELNVNALLLGDSALYLCASSLIGQMNTEAFFGQGTRLTVV.

The table lists this clone with a count of one. The chain is built from TRBV18 and TRBJ1-6; D is perhaps TRBD1 (5 bases). V shed 0 bases and J shed 5 bases, with 23 bases lying between them. The CDR3 is made up of 20 amino acids. The germline V gene encodes CDR1 KGHSH and CDR2 LQKENI. CDR3 residues: CASSPPIFPVGGRNNSPLHF. The DNA of the CDR3 is TGTGCCAGCTCACCACCCATTTTCCCCGTGGGGGGAAGGAATAATTCACCCCTCCACTTT.

The CDR3 reads CASMEAGTDTQYF. The CDR3 region has the DNA TGTGCCAGCATGGAGGCAGGGACAGATACGCAGTATTTT. V usage is TRBV6-5 and J usage is TRBJ2-3, with D perhaps assigned TRBD1 or TRBD2 (5 bases each). Germline CDR1 and CDR2: MNHEY and SVGAGI. With 7 bases removed from V and 3 bases from J, the gap between germline ends came to 11 bases. There are 13 residues in the CDR3.

V is TRBV5-6 and J is TRBJ1-1, with TRBD1 matching over 11 bases. CDR1 is SGHDT and CDR2 is YYEEEE in the germline V gene. The CDR3 length is 14 residues. With 5 bases clipped from V and 7 bases from J, the junction kept 7 bases outside the gene matches. The CDR3 protein is CASSSDRGLSEAFF. The CDR3, as DNA: TGTGCCAGCAGTTCGGACAGGGGGCTTAGTGAAGCTTTCTTT.

J is TRBJ2-1 and V is TRBV25-1; TRBD1 aligns across 8 bases. Germline CDR1 is MGHDK and CDR2 is SYGVNS. V was pared by 4 bases and J by 8 bases, with 13 bases of the junction left unmatched. This CDR3 is 16 amino acids long. The CDR3 protein is CASSALRGRGQDEQFF. The DNA for the CDR3 is TGTGCCAGCAGTGCGTTGCGTGGCAGGGGGCAGGATGAGCAGTTCTTC.

This clone was detected a few times. The V and J genes are TRBV10-3 and TRBJ2-7; 8 bases fit TRBD2. Germline CDR1 reads ENHRY; CDR2 reads SYGVKD. The length of the CDR3 is 13 residues. The trim removed 7 bases at V and 1 base at J, leaving 3 bases unmatched. This CDR3 reads CAITRGGSYEQYF. The DNA of the CDR3 is TGTGCCATCACCCGGGGGGGTTCCTACGAGCAGTACTTC.

This rearrangement joins TRBV30 to TRBJ2-7; D is possibly TRBD2 (5 bases). V was cut by 5 bases and J by 0 bases, with 17 bases left in between. The germline V gene encodes CDR1 GTSNPN and CDR2 SVGIG (reference sequence). This CDR3 comprises 15 residues. The CDR3, as DNA: TGTGCCTGGGAATCCTGGGAGAGAAGCTCCTACGAGCAGTACTTC. Translating it yields CAWESWERSSYEQYF.

The chain links TRBV5-1 to TRBJ1-1; 7 bases are shared with TRBD1. Per germline, CDR1 SGHRS and CDR2 YFSETQ. This CDR3 is 16 amino acids long. Trimming at V came to 4 bases and at J to 0 bases, leaving 9 bases not matched to a gene. The CDR3 region has the DNA TGCGCCAGCAGCGGGGGACAGCACGGCATGAACACTGAAGCTTTCTTT. Protein product: CASSGGQHGMNTEAFF.

The genes are TRBV6-6 and TRBJ2-7; the match to TRBD1 covers 9 bases. This CDR3 has 14 residues. The ends lost 6 bases at V and 4 bases at J; junction bases unmatched: 7. Germline CDR1 and CDR2: MNHNY and SVGAGI (reference sequence). CDR3 protein: CASRFGQGKYEQYF. CDR3 coding DNA: TGTGCCAGCAGATTCGGACAGGGGAAGTACGAGCAGTACTTC.

J is TRBJ2-7 and V is TRBV30, with D possibly being TRBD1 or TRBD2 (5 bases each). With 5 bases removed from V and 2 bases from J, the gap between germline ends came to 10 bases. There are 12 residues in the CDR3. The germline CDR1 and CDR2 sequences are GTSNPN and SVGIG (reference sequence). The CDR3, as DNA: TGTGCCTGGGGGACCGCCACCTACGAGCAGTACTTC. Translation: CAWGTATYEQYF.

The chain recombines TRBV4-2 with TRBJ2-3, with TRBD2 matching over 11 bases. Trimming at V came to 3 bases and at J to 4 bases, leaving 9 bases not matched to a gene. Germline V CDR1 and CDR2: LGHNA, YNFKEQ. The CDR3 extends over 17 amino acids. CDR3 in DNA: TGTGCCAGCAGCCAGCTTAGCGGGGGGGCGGGCGCAGATACGCAGTATTTT. It translates to CASSQLSGGAGADTQYF.

The gene calls are TRBV29-1 and TRBJ2-1; D possibly corresponds to TRBD1 (5 bases). CDR1 is SQVTM and CDR2 is ANQGSEA in the germline V gene. CDR3 length equals 16 residues. With 0 bases removed from V and 6 bases from J, the gap between germline ends came to 18 bases. CDR3 protein: CSVEEYELGRGNEQFF. The CDR3 DNA follows: TGCAGCGTTGAAGAATACGAGTTAGGAAGGGGCAATGAGCAGTTCTTC.

The chain combines TRBV5-4 with TRBJ2-2, with D unresolved. CDR1 is SGHNT, CDR2 YYREEE, per germline (reference sequence). V lost 0 bases, J lost 2 bases, and 2 bases lay in between. The CDR3 is 13 residues long. The CDR3, as DNA: TGTGCCAGCAGCTTGGTCAACACCGGGGAGCTGTTTTTT. Translated: CASSLVNTGELFF.

The chain carries TRBV5-1 and TRBJ2-7; D is perhaps TRBD1 (6 bases). V was clipped by 6 bases and J by 0 bases, with 10 bases between them. CDR1 is SGHRS and CDR2 is YFSETQ in the germline V gene. This CDR3 comprises 13 residues. CDR3 sequence (DNA): TGCGCCAGCAACCGGGACACCTCCTACGAGCAGTACTTC. Protein: CASNRDTSYEQYF.

This rearrangement joins TRBV7-9 to TRBJ1-1; a weak D match, TRBD1 (5 bases). The V end was cut by 3 bases, the J end by 4 bases, with 9 bases between. This CDR3 region has 13 residues. CDR1 and CDR2 from the germline V gene are SEHNR and FQNEAQ (reference sequence). CDR3 in DNA: TGTGCCAGCAGCTTCCAGGGATCCACTGAAGCTTTCTTT. Its translation: CASSFQGSTEAFF.